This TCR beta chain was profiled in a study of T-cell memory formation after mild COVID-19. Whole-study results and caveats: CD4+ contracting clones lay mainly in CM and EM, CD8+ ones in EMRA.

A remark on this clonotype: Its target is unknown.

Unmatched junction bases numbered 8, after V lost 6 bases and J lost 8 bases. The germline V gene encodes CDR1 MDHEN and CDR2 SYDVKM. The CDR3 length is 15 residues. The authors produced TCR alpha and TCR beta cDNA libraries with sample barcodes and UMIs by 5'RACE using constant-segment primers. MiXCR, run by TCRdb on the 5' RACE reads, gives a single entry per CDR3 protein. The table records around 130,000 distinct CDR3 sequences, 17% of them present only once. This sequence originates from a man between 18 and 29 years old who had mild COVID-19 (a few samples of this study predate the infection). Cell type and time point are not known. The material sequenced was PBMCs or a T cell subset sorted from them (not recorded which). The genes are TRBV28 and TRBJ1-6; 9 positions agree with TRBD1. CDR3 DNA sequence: TGTGCCAGCAGCCCGCCGGGACAGGGACATTCACCCCTCCACTTT. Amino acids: CASSPPGQGHSPLHF.